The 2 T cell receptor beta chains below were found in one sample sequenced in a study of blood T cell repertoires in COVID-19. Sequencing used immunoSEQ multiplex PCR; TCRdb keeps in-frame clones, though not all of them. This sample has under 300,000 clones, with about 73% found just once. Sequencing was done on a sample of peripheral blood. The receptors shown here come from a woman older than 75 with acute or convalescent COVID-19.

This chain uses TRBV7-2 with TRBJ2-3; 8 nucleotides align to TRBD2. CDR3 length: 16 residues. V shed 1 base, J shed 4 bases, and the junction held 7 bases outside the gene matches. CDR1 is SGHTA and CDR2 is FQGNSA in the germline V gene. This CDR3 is CASSLVGSSGSDTQYF. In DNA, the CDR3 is TGTGCCAGCAGCTTAGTGGGGTCTAGCGGGTCAGATACGCAGTATTTT.

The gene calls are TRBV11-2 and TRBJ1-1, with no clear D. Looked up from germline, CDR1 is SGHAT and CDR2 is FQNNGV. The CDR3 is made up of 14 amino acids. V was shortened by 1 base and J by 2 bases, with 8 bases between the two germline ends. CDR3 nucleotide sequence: TGTGCCAGCAGCTTAGGGTGGGCTAACACTGAAGCTTTCTTT. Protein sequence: CASSLGWANTEAFF.